This T cell receptor beta chain was identified in a study of OX40 agonist ivuxolimab in advanced cancers. Trimming at V came to 1 base and at J to 2 bases, leaving 10 bases not matched to a gene. Germline assignment: CDR1 MGHRA and CDR2 YSYEKL. There are 18 residues in the CDR3. Note on this clone: The antigen remains unidentified.

Study-wide results and limits: At 0.1-3.0 mg/kg, partial responders had clonal expansion among the lowest observed.

Profiling relied on immunoSEQ multiplex PCR, and the TCRdb table lists in-frame clones only, not all of them. The sample has around 60,000 clones, about 85% seen once. Sequenced here: CD4+ or CD8+ T cells sorted from blood, sampled in a trial of the OX40 agonist ivuxolimab. The sequence came from an adult with an advanced solid tumor such as melanoma, head and neck, liver or kidney cancer. The chain recombines TRBV4-1 with TRBJ2-1; 8 bases line up with TRBD2. DNA of the CDR3: TGCGCCAGCAGCCAAGTGAGTGACGGGGGGGCCGCCTACAATGAGCAGTTCTTC. This sequence encodes CASSQVSDGGAAYNEQFF.